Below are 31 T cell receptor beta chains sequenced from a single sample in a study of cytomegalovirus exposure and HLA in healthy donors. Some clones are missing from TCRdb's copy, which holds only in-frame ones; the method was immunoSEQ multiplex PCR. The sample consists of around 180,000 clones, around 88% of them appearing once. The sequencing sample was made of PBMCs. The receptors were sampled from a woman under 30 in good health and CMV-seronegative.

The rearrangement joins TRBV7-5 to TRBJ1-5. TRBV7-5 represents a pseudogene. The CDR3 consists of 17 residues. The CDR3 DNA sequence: TGTGTCAGAAGCTTCTGCGGGGGGCGAATGAGCAATCAGCCCCAGCATTTT. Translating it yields CVRSFCGGRMSNQPQHF.

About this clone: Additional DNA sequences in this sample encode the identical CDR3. The CDR3 DNA reads TGTGCCAGCAGTTCCTCCGGGGGCACTGAAGCTTTCTTT. It translates to CASSSSGGTEAFF. This chain connects TRBV6-5 to TRBJ1-1; D perhaps matches TRBD1 (5 bases). With 4 bases removed from V and 4 bases from J, the gap between germline ends came to 10 bases. CDR3 size: 13 residues. Germline CDR1 is MNHEY and CDR2 is SVGAGI.

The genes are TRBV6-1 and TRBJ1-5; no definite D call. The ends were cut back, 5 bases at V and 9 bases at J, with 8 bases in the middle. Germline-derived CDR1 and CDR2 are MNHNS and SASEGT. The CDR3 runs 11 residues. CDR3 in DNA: TGTGCCAGCAGTTACGCGCGGCCCCAGCATTTT. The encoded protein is CASSYARPQHF.

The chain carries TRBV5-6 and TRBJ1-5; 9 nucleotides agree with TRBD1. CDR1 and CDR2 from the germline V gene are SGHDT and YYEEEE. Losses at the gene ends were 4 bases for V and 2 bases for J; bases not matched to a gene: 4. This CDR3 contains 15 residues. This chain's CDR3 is CASSTRTGGNQPQHF. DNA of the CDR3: TGTGCCAGCAGCACCCGGACAGGGGGCAATCAGCCCCAGCATTTT.

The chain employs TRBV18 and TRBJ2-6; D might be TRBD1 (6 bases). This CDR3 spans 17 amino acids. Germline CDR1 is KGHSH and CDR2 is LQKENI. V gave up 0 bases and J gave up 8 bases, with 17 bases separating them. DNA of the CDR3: TGTGCCAGCTCACCACCAGCACAGGGTCCGGTTTCCAACGTCCTGACTTTC. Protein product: CASSPPAQGPVSNVLTF.

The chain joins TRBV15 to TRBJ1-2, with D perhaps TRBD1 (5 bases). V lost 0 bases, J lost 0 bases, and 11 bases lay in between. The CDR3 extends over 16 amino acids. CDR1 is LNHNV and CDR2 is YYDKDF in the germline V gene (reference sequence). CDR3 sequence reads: CATSREEGVTNYGYTF. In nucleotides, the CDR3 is TGTGCCACCAGCAGAGAGGAAGGGGTAACTAACTATGGCTACACCTTC.

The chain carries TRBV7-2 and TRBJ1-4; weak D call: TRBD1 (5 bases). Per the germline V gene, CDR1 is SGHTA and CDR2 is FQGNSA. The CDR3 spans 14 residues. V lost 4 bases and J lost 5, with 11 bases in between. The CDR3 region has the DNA TGTGCCAGCAGCTCAATGGGGGGAAATGAAAAACTGTTTTTT. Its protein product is CASSSMGGNEKLFF.

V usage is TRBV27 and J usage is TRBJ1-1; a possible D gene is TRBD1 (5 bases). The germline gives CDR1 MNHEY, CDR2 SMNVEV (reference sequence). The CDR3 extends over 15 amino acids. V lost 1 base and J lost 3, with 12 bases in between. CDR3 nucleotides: TGTGCCAGCAGTTTATTGGGGCTCGAGGACACTGAAGCTTTCTTT. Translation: CASSLLGLEDTEAFF.

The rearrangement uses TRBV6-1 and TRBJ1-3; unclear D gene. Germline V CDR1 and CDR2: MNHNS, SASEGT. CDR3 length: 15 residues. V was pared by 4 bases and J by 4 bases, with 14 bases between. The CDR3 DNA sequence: TGTGCCAGCAGTGCCTTGAGGGAGTCAGGAAACACCATATATTTT. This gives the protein CASSALRESGNTIYF.

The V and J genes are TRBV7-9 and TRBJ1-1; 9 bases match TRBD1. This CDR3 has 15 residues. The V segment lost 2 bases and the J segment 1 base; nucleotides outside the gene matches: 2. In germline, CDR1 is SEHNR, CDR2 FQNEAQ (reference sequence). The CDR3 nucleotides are TGTGCCAGCAGCTTACGACAGGGGGAGAACACTGAAGCTTTCTTT. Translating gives CASSLRQGENTEAFF.

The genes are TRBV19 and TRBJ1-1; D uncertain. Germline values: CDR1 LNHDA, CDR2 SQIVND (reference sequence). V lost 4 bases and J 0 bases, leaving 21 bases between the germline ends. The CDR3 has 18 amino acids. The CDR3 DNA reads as TGTGCCAGTAGTACGAACTCACTCGAGGGAAAAATGAACACTGAAGCTTTCTTT. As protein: CASSTNSLEGKMNTEAFF. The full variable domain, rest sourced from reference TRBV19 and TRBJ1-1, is DGGITQSPKYLFRKEGQNVTLSCEQNLNHDAMYWYRQDPGQGLRLIYYSQIVNDFQKGDIAEGYSVSREKKESFPLTVTSAQKNPTAFYLCASSTNSLEGKMNTEAFFGQGTRLTVV.

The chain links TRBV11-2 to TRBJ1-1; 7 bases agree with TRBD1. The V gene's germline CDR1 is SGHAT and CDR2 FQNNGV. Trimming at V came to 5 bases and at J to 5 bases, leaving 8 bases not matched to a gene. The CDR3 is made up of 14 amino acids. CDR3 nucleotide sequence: TGTGCCAGCAGCCCGCAACAGGGGCAGACTGAAGCTTTCTTT. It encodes CASSPQQGQTEAFF.

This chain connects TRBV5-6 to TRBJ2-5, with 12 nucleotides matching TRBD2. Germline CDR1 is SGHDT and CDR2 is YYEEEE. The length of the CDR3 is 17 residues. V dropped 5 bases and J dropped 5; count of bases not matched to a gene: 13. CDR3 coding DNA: TGTGCCAGCAGTTCTTTGACTAGCGGGGGACCCTGGGAGACCCAGTACTTC. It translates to CASSSLTSGGPWETQYF.

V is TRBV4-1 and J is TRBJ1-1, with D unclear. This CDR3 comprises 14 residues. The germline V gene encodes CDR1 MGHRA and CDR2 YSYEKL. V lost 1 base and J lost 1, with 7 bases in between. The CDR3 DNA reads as TGCGCCAGCAGCCAAGTCCCTAGGAACACTGAAGCTTTCTTT. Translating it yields CASSQVPRNTEAFF.

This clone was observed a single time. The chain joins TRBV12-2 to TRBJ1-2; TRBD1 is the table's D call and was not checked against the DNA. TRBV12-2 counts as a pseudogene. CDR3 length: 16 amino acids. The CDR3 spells CASRLWLGQRVYGYTF. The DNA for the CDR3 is TGTGCAAGTCGCTTATGGCTGGGACAGAGAGTCTATGGCTACACCTTC.

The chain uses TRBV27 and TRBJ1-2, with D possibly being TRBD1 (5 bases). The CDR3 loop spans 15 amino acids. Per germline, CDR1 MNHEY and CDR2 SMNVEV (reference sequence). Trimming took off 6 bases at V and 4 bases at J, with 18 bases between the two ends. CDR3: CASRNWGDEGYGYTF. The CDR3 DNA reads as TGTGCCAGCAGAAACTGGGGGGACGAGGGCTATGGCTACACCTTC.

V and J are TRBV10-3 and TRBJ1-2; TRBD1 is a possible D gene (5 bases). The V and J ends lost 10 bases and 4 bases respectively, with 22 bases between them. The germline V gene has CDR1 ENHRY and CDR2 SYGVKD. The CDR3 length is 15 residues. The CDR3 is CATKQRTNGGYGYTF. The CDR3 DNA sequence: TGTGCCACCAAACAGAGGACAAACGGTGGCTATGGCTACACCTTC.

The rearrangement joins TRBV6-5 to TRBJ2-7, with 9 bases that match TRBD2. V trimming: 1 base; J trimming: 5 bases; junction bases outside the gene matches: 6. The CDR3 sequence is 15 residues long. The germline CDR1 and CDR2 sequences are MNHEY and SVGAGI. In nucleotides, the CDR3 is TGTGCCAGCAGTTACTTTGCTAGCGGGAACCACGAGCAGTACTTC. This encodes CASSYFASGNHEQYF.

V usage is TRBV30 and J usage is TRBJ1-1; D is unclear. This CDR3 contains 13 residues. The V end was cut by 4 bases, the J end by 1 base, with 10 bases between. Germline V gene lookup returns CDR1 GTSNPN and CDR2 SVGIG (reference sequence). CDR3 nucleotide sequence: TGTGCCTGGATCCGAAGAGAGAACACTGAAGCTTTCTTT. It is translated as CAWIRRENTEAFF.

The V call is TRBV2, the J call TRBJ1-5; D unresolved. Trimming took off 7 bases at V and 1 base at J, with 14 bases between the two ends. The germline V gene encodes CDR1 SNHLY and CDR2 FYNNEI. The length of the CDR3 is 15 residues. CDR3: CASTPYGDSNQPQHF. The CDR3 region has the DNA TGTGCCAGCACACCTTATGGAGACAGCAATCAGCCCCAGCATTTT.

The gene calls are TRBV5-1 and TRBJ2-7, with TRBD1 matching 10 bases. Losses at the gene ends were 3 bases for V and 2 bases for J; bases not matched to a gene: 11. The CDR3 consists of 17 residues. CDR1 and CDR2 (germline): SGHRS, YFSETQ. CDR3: CASSSPPGQGGTYEQYF. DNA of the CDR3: TGCGCCAGCAGCTCCCCACCAGGACAGGGGGGGACCTACGAGCAGTACTTC. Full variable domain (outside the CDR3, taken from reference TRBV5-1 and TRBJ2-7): KAGVTQTPRYLIKTRGQQVTLSCSPISGHRSVSWYQQTPGQGLQFLFEYFSETQRNKGNFPGRFSGRQFSNSRSEMNVSTLELGDSALYLCASSSPPGQGGTYEQYFGPGTRLTVT.

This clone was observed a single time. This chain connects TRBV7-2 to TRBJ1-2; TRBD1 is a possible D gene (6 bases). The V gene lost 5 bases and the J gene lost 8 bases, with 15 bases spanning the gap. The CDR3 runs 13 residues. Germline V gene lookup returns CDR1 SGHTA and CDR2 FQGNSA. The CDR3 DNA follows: TGTGCCAGCAGCGCTGGGACAAAGGAAGGCTACACCTTC. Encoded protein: CASSAGTKEGYTF.

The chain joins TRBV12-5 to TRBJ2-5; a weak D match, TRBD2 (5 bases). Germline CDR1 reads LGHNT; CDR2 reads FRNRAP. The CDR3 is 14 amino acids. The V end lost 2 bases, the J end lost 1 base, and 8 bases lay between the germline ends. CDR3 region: CASGLTGIQETQYF. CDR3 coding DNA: TGTGCTAGTGGTTTGACGGGGATCCAAGAGACCCAGTACTTC.

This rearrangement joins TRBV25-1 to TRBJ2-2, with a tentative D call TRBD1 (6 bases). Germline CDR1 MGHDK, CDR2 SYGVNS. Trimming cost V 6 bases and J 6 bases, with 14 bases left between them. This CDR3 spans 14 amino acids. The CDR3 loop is CASRDSTLSGELFF. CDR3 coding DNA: TGTGCCAGCAGGGACAGTACCCTCTCCGGGGAGCTGTTTTTT.

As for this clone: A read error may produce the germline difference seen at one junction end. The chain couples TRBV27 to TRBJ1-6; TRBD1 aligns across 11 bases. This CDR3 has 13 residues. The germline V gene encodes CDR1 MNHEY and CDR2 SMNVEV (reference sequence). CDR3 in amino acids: CASSSRTGGAGYF. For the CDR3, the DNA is TGTGCCAGCAGTTCGAGGACAGGGGGCGCGGGCTACTTT.

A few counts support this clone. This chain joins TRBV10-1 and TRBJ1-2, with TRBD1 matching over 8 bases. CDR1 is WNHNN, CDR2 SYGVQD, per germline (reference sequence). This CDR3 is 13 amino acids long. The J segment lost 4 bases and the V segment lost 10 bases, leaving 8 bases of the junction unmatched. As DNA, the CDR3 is TGCGCCACCGCGGAGACAGGGGTCTATGGCTACACCTTC. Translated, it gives CATAETGVYGYTF.

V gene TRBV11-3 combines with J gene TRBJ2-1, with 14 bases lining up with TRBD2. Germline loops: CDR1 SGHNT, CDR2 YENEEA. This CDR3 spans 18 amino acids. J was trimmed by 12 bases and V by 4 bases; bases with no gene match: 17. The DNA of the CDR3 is TGTGCCAGCAGCTCGGGACTAGCGGGAGTTTGGGGGTTCGACGTGCAGTTCTTC. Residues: CASSSGLAGVWGFDVQFF.

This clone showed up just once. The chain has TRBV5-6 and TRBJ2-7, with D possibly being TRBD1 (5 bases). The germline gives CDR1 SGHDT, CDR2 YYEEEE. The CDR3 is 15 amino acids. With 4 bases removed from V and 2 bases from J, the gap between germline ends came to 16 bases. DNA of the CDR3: TGTGCCAGCAGCACCAGGGTTTCTGTAGCCTACGAGCAGTACTTC. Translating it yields CASSTRVSVAYEQYF.

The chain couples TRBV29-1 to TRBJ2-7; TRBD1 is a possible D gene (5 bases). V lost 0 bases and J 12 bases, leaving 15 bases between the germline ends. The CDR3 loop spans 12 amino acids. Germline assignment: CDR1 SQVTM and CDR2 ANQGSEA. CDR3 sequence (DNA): TGCAGCGTTGAAGATGAAGGGGTGGGTAGGTACTTC. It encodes CSVEDEGVGRYF.

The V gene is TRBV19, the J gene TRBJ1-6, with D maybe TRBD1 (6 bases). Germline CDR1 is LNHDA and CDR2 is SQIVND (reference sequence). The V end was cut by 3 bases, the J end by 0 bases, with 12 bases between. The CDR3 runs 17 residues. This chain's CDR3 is CASSIGDRRSYNSPLHF. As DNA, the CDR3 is TGTGCCAGTAGTATTGGAGACAGGCGCTCCTATAATTCACCCCTCCACTTT.

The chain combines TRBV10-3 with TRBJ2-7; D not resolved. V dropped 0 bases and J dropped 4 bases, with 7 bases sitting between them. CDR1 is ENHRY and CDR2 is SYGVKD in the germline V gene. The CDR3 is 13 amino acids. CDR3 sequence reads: CAISESTGYEQYF. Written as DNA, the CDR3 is TGTGCCATCAGTGAGTCAACCGGGTACGAGCAGTACTTC.